This TCR beta chain came from a study of blood T cell repertoires in COVID-19. Study at large: From the United States, Italy and Spain came samples of acute and convalescent COVID-19.

Assay: immunoSEQ multiplex PCR; the TCRdb copy retains only in-frame clones and omits some. The repertoire includes around 75,000 clones, approximately 90% of them detected once, and about 1.4% sits in the top ten. Germline assignment: CDR1 DFQATT and CDR2 SNEGSKA (reference sequence). The CDR3 loop spans 11 amino acids. The genes are TRBV20-1 and TRBJ1-1; D gene unclear. The origin of this receptor is a human donor in a cohort sampled during active COVID-19. The sample taken for sequencing was peripheral blood. Written as DNA, the CDR3 is TGCAGCCCACAGTACCTTACTGAAGCTTTCTTT. It encodes CSPQYLTEAFF.